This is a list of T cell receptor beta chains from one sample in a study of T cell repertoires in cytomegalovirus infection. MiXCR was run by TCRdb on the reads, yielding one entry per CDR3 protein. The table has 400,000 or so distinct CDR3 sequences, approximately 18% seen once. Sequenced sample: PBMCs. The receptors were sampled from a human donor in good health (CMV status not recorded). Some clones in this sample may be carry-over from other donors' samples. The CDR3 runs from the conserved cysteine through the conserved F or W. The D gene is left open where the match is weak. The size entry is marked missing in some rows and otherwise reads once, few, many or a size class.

CASSPWTSYNEQFF TGTGCCAGCAGCCCCTGGACTAGTTACAATGAGCAGTTCTTC TRBV7-6 TRBD2 many TRBJ2-1
CASPGGRGYNEQFF TGCGCCAGCCCGGGGGGCCGGGGCTACAATGAGCAGTTCTTC TRBV23-1 . . TRBJ2-1
CASSLRASAYYNEQFF TGTGCCAGCAGTTTAAGGGCTAGCGCATACTACAATGAGCAGTTCTTC TRBV12-3/TRBV12-4 . . TRBJ2-1
CASSPSTSGTYNEQFF TGTGCCAGCAGCCCCTCGACTAGCGGGACATACAATGAGCAGTTCTTC TRBV7-2 TRBD2 many TRBJ2-1
CASSVSSGAGANEQFF TGTGCCAGCAGTGTCAGTAGCGGGGCGGGGGCCAATGAGCAGTTCTTC TRBV6-4 TRBD2 . TRBJ2-1
CSVEIVYLAKNIQYF TGCAGCGTTGAAATTGTCTACCTAGCCAAAAACATTCAGTACTTC TRBV29-1 . . TRBJ2-4
CASSEEESGTGRGYTF TGTGCCAGCAGTGAAGAAGAGTCCGGGACAGGGCGTGGCTACACCTTC TRBV2 TRBD1 many TRBJ1-2
CSSGTSGADTQYF TGCAGCTCCGGGACTAGCGGGGCAGATACGCAGTATTTT TRBV29-1 TRBD2 . TRBJ2-3
CASTSPGRGDETQYF TGTGCCAGCACCTCCCCGGGCAGGGGGGATGAGACCCAGTACTTC TRBV7-2 . many TRBJ2-5
CASTRGGAQETQYF TGTGCCAGCACCCGTGGCGGGGCGCAAGAGACCCAGTACTTC TRBV7-2 . many TRBJ2-5
CASSYSGSLGQFF TGTGCCAGCAGTTACTCCGGAAGCTTGGGGCAGTTCTTC TRBV6-5 . few TRBJ2-1
CASRTGLNEQFF TGTGCCAGCCGAACAGGTTTGAATGAGCAGTTCTTC TRBV27 . . TRBJ2-1
CASSLEQGGQPQHF TGTGCCAGCAGCTTAGAACAGGGAGGACAGCCCCAGCATTTT TRBV7-2 . many TRBJ1-5
CASRRESYEQYF TGTGCCAGCCGCAGGGAATCCTACGAGCAGTACTTC TRBV6-1 . many TRBJ2-7
CASSVVVTSGRNEQFF TGTGCCAGCAGCGTAGTAGTGACTAGCGGGAGAAATGAGCAGTTCTTC TRBV9 TRBD2 few TRBJ2-1
CASSTGLHTGELFF TGTGCCAGCAGCACAGGTCTCCACACCGGGGAGCTGTTTTTT TRBV9 . . TRBJ2-2
CSASAGYYEQYF TGCAGTGCTAGCGCAGGTTACTACGAGCAGTACTTC TRBV20-1 . few TRBJ2-7
CASSRDTDTQYF TGTGCCAGCAGTCGGGACACAGATACGCAGTATTTT TRBV6-1 . many TRBJ2-3
CAGAAGGNTDTQYF TGTGCCGGCGCGGCGGGAGGGAACACAGATACGCAGTATTTT TRBV7-9 TRBD2 many TRBJ2-3
CASSQGASWDRETQYF TGTGCCAGCAGCCAAGGGGCCAGCTGGGACAGAGAGACCCAGTACTTC TRBV14 TRBD1 . TRBJ2-5
CASSSGGATNEKLFF TGTGCCAGCAGTTCGGGGGGGGCAACTAATGAAAAACTGTTTTTT TRBV12-3/TRBV12-4 . many TRBJ1-4
CASSLAAGKDYEQYF TGTGCCAGCAGCTTAGCGGCGGGGAAGGACTACGAGCAGTACTTC TRBV7-2 . many TRBJ2-7
CASSLLGQSTDTQYF TGTGCCAGCAGCTTGCTTGGACAAAGCACAGATACGCAGTATTTT TRBV5-4 . few TRBJ2-3
CASSSAVRGGYTF TGTGCCAGCAGTTCGGCCGTCCGGGGAGGCTACACCTTC TRBV12-3/TRBV12-4 . few TRBJ1-2
CASRAGREAQTQYF TGTGCCAGTAGGGCCGGCAGGGAGGCACAGACCCAGTACTTC TRBV19 . . TRBJ2-5
CAWDRDLNTEAFF TGTGCCTGGGACAGGGACTTGAACACTGAAGCTTTCTTT TRBV30 TRBD1 . TRBJ1-1
CATSVHGGSYNEQFF TGTGCCACCAGCGTACACGGAGGCTCCTACAATGAGCAGTTCTTC TRBV24-1 . few TRBJ2-1
CASSELAGDYNEQFF TGTGCCAGCAGTGAACTAGCGGGGGACTACAATGAGCAGTTCTTC TRBV2 TRBD2 . TRBJ2-1
CSATQKPLQETQYF TGCAGTGCTACACAAAAACCGCTCCAAGAGACCCAGTACTTC TRBV20-1 . . TRBJ2-5
CASSWGKKGSGFNEQFF TGTGCCAGCAGCTGGGGAAAGAAGGGCTCAGGGTTCAATGAGCAGTTCTTC TRBV7-6 . many TRBJ2-1
CASSLRRGQPQHF TGTGCCAGCAGTCTCCGACGAGGTCAGCCCCAGCATTTT TRBV27 . many TRBJ1-5
CASSRDGEEAFF TGTGCCAGCAGCCGGGACGGTGAAGAAGCTTTCTTT TRBV7-9 . few TRBJ1-1
CASSLVRGFGETQYF TGTGCCAGCAGTTTAGTGCGGGGATTTGGCGAGACCCAGTACTTC TRBV12-3/TRBV12-4 . many TRBJ2-5
CASKDRDLEAFF TGCGCCAGCAAAGACAGGGACCTTGAAGCTTTCTTT TRBV10-2 TRBD1 . TRBJ1-1
CSATLGGGGNEQFF TGCAGTGCCACCCTGGGGGGGGGTGGGAATGAGCAGTTCTTC TRBV20-1 TRBD2 . TRBJ2-1
CSAGFQEKLFF TGCAGTGCCGGTTTTCAGGAAAAACTGTTTTTT TRBV20-1 . few TRBJ1-4
CASTGGPNQPQHF TGTGCCAGCACCGGAGGGCCCAATCAGCCCCAGCATTTT TRBV2 . . TRBJ1-5
CASREGPQRNTIYF TGTGCCAGCAGGGAAGGGCCCCAACGAAACACCATATATTTT TRBV7-2 . many TRBJ1-3
CSAPVSTDTQYF TGCAGTGCTCCGGTTAGCACAGATACGCAGTATTTT TRBV20-1 . few TRBJ2-3
CAWKLSGSVYEQYF TGTGCCTGGAAGTTAAGCGGGAGTGTCTACGAGCAGTACTTC TRBV30 TRBD2 . TRBJ2-7
CASSIGGRPAYEQFF TGTGCCAGTAGTATAGGCGGGAGGCCCGCATATGAGCAGTTCTTC TRBV19 TRBD2 . TRBJ2-1